This T cell receptor (beta chain) was recovered during a study of blood T cell repertoires in COVID-19 (dated by TCRdb to the early 2020s). With regard to the full study: Samples covering the acute and convalescent phases of COVID-19 were provided by collaborators in the United States, Italy and Spain. The repertoires were made available in a free public database intended to serve as a resource for research on the immune response to SARS-CoV-2. Samples came from the ongoing ImmuneRACE study (first 160 participants) plus 1,254 subjects from 6 global collaborators. Where available, HLA class I and class II types were obtained from metadata supplied by the sample provider rather than from assay-based typing. Subjects who had been exposed to COVID-19, were actively infected with it, or had recovered from it provided the deeply sampled blood TCRbeta repertoires that made up the dataset. Sample metadata almost always included a de-identified subject ID, COVID-19 status, age in years and sex. The material from the prospective study consisted of cDNA or gDNA derived from T cells, B-cell-depleted T cells, or PBMCs. Study-level results and caveats: How much clinical and demographic metadata was included differed by source and by participant, and the metadata was provided uncurated.

The cysteine opens and the phenylalanine closes a CDR3 of 17 amino acids. Just CDR3 DNA is preserved here, 51 bases in frame from base 1. For this chain, trimming is 4 bases at the V end and 1 base at the J end, and the number of junction bases without a gene match is 10. The germline V gene provides CDR1 SQVTM and CDR2 ANQGSEA. TCRbeta CDR3 regions were amplified from genomic DNA using the immunoSEQ Assay, a bias-controlled multiplex PCR. Under the source paper's analysis protocol: Within the assay, amplification of reference gene primers was used to estimate how many nucleated cells each sample contained. To quantify the absolute abundance of each unique TCRbeta CDR3 rearrangement, sequence reads were collapsed and filtered. For each sample, productive Simpson clonality was calculated as the square root of Simpson's diversity index over productive rearrangements. The source is immuneACCESS, and TCRdb retained only in-frame sequences with V and J called. Part of the clones is not carried over; for the studies checked, unresolved V genes explain less than half of this, and the remainder is unexplained. V and J calls and clone size are those listed in that table; D and trimming were worked out from the DNA. The table for this sample lists more than 90,000 clones; around nine tenths of them were counted only once. Of the sample, approximately 4% falls within the top ten clones.

Many counts were recorded for this clone. Its antigen remains undetermined. Per-base qualities were not stored, and no clone one base away is much larger. Collaborating institutions collected whole blood in K2EDTA tubes following their own protocols. Collaborator samples were shipped for TCRbeta analysis as frozen whole blood, isolated PBMCs, or DNA extracted from either sample type. The clonotype was recovered from a man aged 40-49 years with acute or convalescent COVID-19. The chain is assembled from TRBV29-1 and TRBJ2-1, with 10 bases in between that match TRBD1. The sequencing sample was made of peripheral blood. The DNA sequence is as follows: TGCAGCGTTGGCGGGACAGGGGCATCAATTTCCTACAATGAGCAGTTCTTC. Translated, this gives CSVGGTGASISYNEQFF.